The 19 T cell receptor delta chains reported below all come from one sample, sequenced in a study of γδ T cells in repeated Plasmodium falciparum infection. Bulk repertoires came from Vgamma9/Vdelta2+ or Vdelta2-negative gammadelta T cells flow-sorted from PBMC. TCRdb reprocessed the multiplex PCR reads through CATT. The top ten clones hold around 22% of a sample with 45,000 to 60,000 delta-chain clones, roughly 1.9% of them seen once. The sequenced material came from gamma-delta T cells from blood. The receptors were sampled from a pool of human donors (malaria-infected and uninfected, not separated).

This clone was seen ten or more times. Only one base separates this from a far larger clonotype, so it likely reflects a read error. The same CDR3 also results from other DNA sequences found in this sample. The V call is TRDV2, the J call TRDJ1, with 10 nucleotides matching TRDD3. Assignment of the J gene here rests on matching the DNA to germline, because TCRdb gives none. J gave up 0 bases and V 1 base, and 16 bases lay outside the gene matches. Germline loops: CDR1 GEAIGNYY, CDR2 EKD. The CDR3 totals 20 residues. CDR3 nucleotide sequence: TGTGCCTGTGACACGCATCCCCGAATGCTGGGGGATAGATACACCGATAAACTCATCTTT. Residues: CACDTHPRMLGDRYTDKLIF.

Judged by abundance, this clone is medium-sized. The same CDR3 is also encoded by other DNA sequences in this sample. The rearrangement uses TRDV2 and TRDJ1, with 11 bases matching TRDD3. CDR1 and CDR2 from the germline V gene are GEAIGNYY and EKD. After removal of 0 bases from V and 7 bases from J, the junction contained 12 bases not matched to a gene. CDR3 length equals 17 residues. The CDR3 DNA follows: TGTGCCTGTGACACCGGTGATGGGGGATACGCTGGGGCTAAACTCATCTTT. Protein product: CACDTGDGGYAGAKLIF.

This clone was seen ten or more times. TCRdb's entry gives the protein of a much larger clone, which mismatches this DNA's translation at residue 18, likely from a read error; the protein reported here is translated from the DNA. The V call is TRDV1, the J call TRDJ1; 10 nucleotides line up with TRDD3. Per germline, CDR1 TSWWSYY and CDR2 QGS. This CDR3 has 20 amino acids. Germline trimming cut 3 bases from V and 12 bases from J; bases unmatched to any gene: 28. The CDR3 region has the DNA TGTGCTCTTGGGGACCTAAGTAGGGGGCGTTTATGGACTGGGGGATGTAGGTTCATCTTT. Translated: CALGDLSRGRLWTGGCRFIF.

Notes on this clone: The protein that TCRdb holds for this DNA derives from a much larger clone and differs from the translated DNA at residue 8, which likely indicates a read error; the protein shown here is translated from the DNA. This chain links TRDV1 with TRDJ4; D unclear. TCRdb lists no J gene, so it was determined here by aligning the DNA to germline. This CDR3 region has 15 residues. V was pared by 1 base and J by 6 bases, with 18 bases between. Germline lookup yields CDR1 TSWWSYY and CDR2 QGS. CDR3 DNA sequence: TGTGCTCTTGGGGAACCCTCCCTCCTCCGTACGGCCCTGATCTTT. Translated, it gives CALGEPSLLRTALIF.

This clone was counted many times. This is likely an artifact of a read error, given a far larger clone one base away. This CDR3 is also generated by other DNA sequences in the sample. The CDR3 region is CACDTVQRNTDKLIF. The DNA for the CDR3 is TGTGCCTGTGACACCGTCCAGCGTAACACCGATAAACTCATCTTC. The V gene is listed as TRDV2; no J gene was called. This CDR3 comprises 15 residues. Germline-derived CDR1 and CDR2 are GEAIGNYY and EKD.

As regards this clone: The protein TCRdb lists belongs to a much larger clone and differs from this DNA's translation at residues 12 and 15, which points to a read error; the protein shown is made from the DNA. The V call is TRDV3, the J call TRDJ1; 9 bases map to TRDD3. This CDR3 has 23 residues. Germline V lookup: CDR1 TVYSNPD, CDR2 GDNSRS (reference sequence). V lost 4 bases and J lost 0; bases outside the gene matches: 33. The CDR3: CASLSTGGQTARVGARYTDKLIF. Here the CDR3 DNA reads TGTGCCTCCCTCAGTACTGGGGGACAGACGGCGAGAGTGGGGGCGAGATACACCGATAAACTCATCTTT.

This clone was picked up a small number of times. This likely reflects a read error, since a far larger clone is one base away. This sample includes further DNA sequences coding for the same CDR3. DNA for the CDR3: TGTGCCTGTGACACCCTCCCGACTCCCGGGGGACGCGGCCGGCCGACCAACACCGATAAACTCATCTTT. This encodes CACDTLPTPGGRGRPTNTDKLIF. The V gene is TRDV2, the J gene TRDJ1; a weak D match, TRDD3 (6 bases). No J segment appears in TCRdb, so it was assigned here by matching the sequence to germline. In germline, CDR1 is GEAIGNYY, CDR2 EKD. Trimming pared 0 bases from V and 0 bases from J, leaving 34 bases between. This CDR3 is built from 23 residues.

This clone was observed a few times. TCRdb's protein, taken from a much larger clone, differs from this DNA's translation at residue 10, likely owing to a read error; the protein displayed comes from the DNA. V gene TRDV1 was called; the J gene was not. The CDR3 runs to 12 residues. Germline CDR1 is TSWWSYY and CDR2 is QGS. CDR3 loop: CALGHLNRQTFF. The CDR3 nucleotides are TGTGCTCTTGGACACCTCAACAGACAGACGTTTTTC.

This clone was seen a handful of times. The protein TCRdb gives is from a much larger clone and does not agree with this DNA's translation at residue 6, likely a read error; the protein shown here comes from the DNA. The V call is TRAV38-2/DV8, the J call TRDJ1; TRDD2 matches 9 bases. Because TCRdb records no J gene, it was assigned here through a match of the DNA to germline. J was trimmed by 4 bases and V by 2 bases; bases with no gene match: 24. This CDR3 region has 21 residues. Germline CDR1 and CDR2: TSESDYY and QEAYKQQN. CDR3 DNA: TGTGCTTATAGGAGTCATCCTTCCTACATTTGGTGGGGATTTAGCAGCGATAAACTCATCTTT. Amino acids: CAYRSHPSYIWWGFSSDKLIF.

Note on this clone: This DNA's translation and the protein TCRdb lists, from a much larger clone, do not match at residue 19, likely due to a read error; the protein shown is translated from the DNA. TRAV38-2/DV8 is the V gene, and the J gene was not called; the table's D call, TRDD3, has no DNA check behind it. Germline CDR1 and CDR2: TSESDYY and QEAYKQQN. The CDR3 is made up of 20 amino acids. The CDR3 is CAYKGPRYWGILPDTDKLTF. The CDR3 DNA reads TGTGCTTATAAAGGGCCCCGCTACTGGGGGATCCTTCCCGATACCGATAAACTCACCTTT.

The sample holds many counts of this clone. CDR3: CAAVSTLGDATDKLIF. CDR3 sequence (DNA): TGTGCAGCAGTAAGTACCCTGGGGGATGCCACCGATAAACTCATCTTT. This rearrangement joins TRAV29/DV5 to TRDJ1; 9 nucleotides align to TRDD3. The J gene is absent in TCRdb and was assigned here via DNA matching to germline. With 4 bases clipped from V and 1 base from J, the junction kept 11 bases outside the gene matches. The CDR3 runs 16 residues. Germline loops: CDR1 NSMFDY, CDR2 ISSIKDK.

This clone was recorded a few times. The protein held in TCRdb is that of a much larger clone and does not match this DNA's translation at residue 12, likely because of a read error; the protein shown is translated from the DNA. CDR3 coding DNA: TGTGCTGGAGCTCCCCCTTCCCAGTACACCGATGAACTCATCTTT. Translation gives CAGAPPSQYTDELIF. The chain joins TRAV36/DV7 to TRDJ1; D may be TRDD2 (6 bases). Because TCRdb records no J gene, it was assigned here through a match of the DNA to germline. Germline values: CDR1 VTNFRS, CDR2 LTSSGIE (reference sequence). The CDR3 length is 15 residues.

This clone occurred many times. A far larger clone is a single base away, which makes a read error likely. This specimen includes other DNA sequences encoding the same CDR3. This chain links TRDV2 with TRDJ1, with 9 bases identical to TRDD3. The germline V gene has CDR1 GEAIGNYY and CDR2 EKD. The junction had 17 bases not matched to a gene; V was cut back by 1 base and J by 0 bases. The CDR3 is made up of 20 amino acids. The CDR3: CACDTHPRMLGDRYTDKLIF. In DNA, the CDR3 is TGTGCCTGTGACACGCATCCCCGAATGTTGGGGGATAGGTACACCGATAAACTCATCTTT.

To note about this clone: TCRdb lists the protein of a much larger clone for this DNA, which differs at residue 10, so this is likely a read error; the protein given here is translated from the DNA itself. The chain employs TRDV1 and TRDJ1, with TRDD3 matching over 8 bases. TCRdb does not report a J gene; here it was assigned by matching the DNA to germline references. Germline CDR1 TSWWSYY, CDR2 QGS. J was trimmed by 0 bases and V by 3 bases; bases with no gene match: 30. The CDR3 is made up of 24 amino acids. In DNA, the CDR3 is TGTGCTCTTGGGGACCTTGGGATTCCGCCCTATTTCGCTGGGGGACCTCCTTACACCGATAAACTCATCTTT. Translating it yields CALGDLGIPPYFAGGPPYTDKLIF.

In this sample, this clone turned up many times. TCRdb pairs this DNA with a much larger clone's protein that differs at residue 14, likely a read error; the protein shown was translated from the DNA. This chain connects TRDV2 to TRDJ1, with TRDD3 matching 7 bases. The CDR3 totals 19 residues. Germline CDR1 and CDR2: GEAIGNYY and EKD. J lost 4 bases, V lost 0 bases, and 19 bases had no gene match. The CDR3 loop is CACDTNLLGIYPILDKLIF. The CDR3 DNA follows: TGTGCCTGTGACACCAACTTACTGGGGATTTACCCTATACTCGATAAACTCATCTTT.

A word on this clone: This likely traces to a read error, being one base from a far larger clone. Other DNA sequences within the sample encode an identical CDR3. V usage is TRDV1 and J usage is TRDJ1, with 12 bases identical to TRDD3. The J gene, missing from TCRdb, was assigned here through DNA to germline matching. The ends lost 5 bases at V and 5 bases at J; junction bases unmatched: 21. The CDR3 sequence is 20 residues long. In germline, CDR1 is TSWWSYY, CDR2 QGS. The CDR3 sequence: CALGRGKTPWTGGYRDKLIF. The CDR3 coding sequence is TGTGCTCTTGGGAGAGGGAAGACCCCTTGGACTGGGGGATACCGAGATAAACTCATCTTT.

This clone was observed a few times. The protein held in TCRdb is that of a much larger clone and does not match this DNA's translation at residue 6, likely because of a read error; the protein shown is translated from the DNA. The rearrangement links TRDV2 to TRDJ1; TRDD3 matches 8 bases. Germline matching of the DNA provided the J gene here, since TCRdb leaves it blank. Germline CDR1 GEAIGNYY, CDR2 EKD. This CDR3 contains 15 residues. The V and J ends lost 1 base and 5 bases, in that order; junction bases with no gene match: 8. The CDR3 spells CACDTPGDNRDKLIF. DNA of the CDR3: TGTGCCTGTGACACGCCGGGGGATAACCGGGATAAACTCATCTTT.

This clone was seen only a few times. A far more abundant clone sits one base away, making this likely a read error. Other DNA sequences of this sample code for an identical CDR3. TRDV1 is the V gene, and the J gene was not called; the D call TRDD3 from the table was never checked on the DNA. Germline values: CDR1 TSWWSYY, CDR2 QGS. CDR3 length: 23 residues. CDR3 bases: TGTGCTCTTGGGGAACAAGTTTTCCTTTCATTTCCACTGGGGGACCGTTGCACCGATAAACTTATCTTT. Translating gives CALGEQVFLSFPLGDRCTDKLIF.

This clone has a count of ten or more. TCRdb shows a much larger clone's protein in place of this DNA's translation, and the two differ at residue 9, likely through a read error; the protein shown is translated from the DNA. This chain connects TRAV36/DV7 to TRDJ1; D remains ambiguous. The J gene comes from matching the DNA to germline here; TCRdb lacks it. The CDR3 spans 12 residues. CDR1 VTNFRS and CDR2 LTSSGIE come from the germline V gene (reference sequence). CDR3 sequence (DNA): TGTGCTGTAAGAGGAACAACCGATGAACTCATCTTT. Translation gives CAVRGTTDELIF.